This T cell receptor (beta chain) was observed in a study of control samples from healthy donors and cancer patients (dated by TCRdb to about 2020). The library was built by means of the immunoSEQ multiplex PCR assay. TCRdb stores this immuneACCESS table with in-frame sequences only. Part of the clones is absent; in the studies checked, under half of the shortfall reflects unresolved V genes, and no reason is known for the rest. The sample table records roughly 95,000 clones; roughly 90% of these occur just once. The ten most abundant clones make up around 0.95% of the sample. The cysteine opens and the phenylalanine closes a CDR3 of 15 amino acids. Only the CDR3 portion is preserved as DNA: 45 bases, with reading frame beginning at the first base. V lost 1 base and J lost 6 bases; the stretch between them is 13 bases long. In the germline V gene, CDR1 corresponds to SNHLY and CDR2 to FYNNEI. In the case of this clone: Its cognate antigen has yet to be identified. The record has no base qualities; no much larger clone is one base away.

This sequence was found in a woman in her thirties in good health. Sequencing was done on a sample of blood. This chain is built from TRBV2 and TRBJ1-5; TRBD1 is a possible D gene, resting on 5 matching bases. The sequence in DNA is TGTGCCAGCAGTGAAGGGTTTTATAGGGGTCAGCCCCAGCATTTT. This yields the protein CASSEGFYRGQPQHF.